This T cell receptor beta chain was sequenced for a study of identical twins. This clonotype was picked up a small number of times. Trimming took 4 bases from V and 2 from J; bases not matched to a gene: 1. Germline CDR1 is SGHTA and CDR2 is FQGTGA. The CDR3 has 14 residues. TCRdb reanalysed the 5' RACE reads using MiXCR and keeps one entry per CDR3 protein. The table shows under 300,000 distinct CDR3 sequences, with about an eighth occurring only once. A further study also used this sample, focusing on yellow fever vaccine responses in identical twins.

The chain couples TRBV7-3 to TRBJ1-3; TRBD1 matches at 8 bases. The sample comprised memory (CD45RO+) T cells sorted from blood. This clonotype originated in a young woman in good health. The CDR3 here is CASSSTGAGNTIYF. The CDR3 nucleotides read TGTGCCAGCAGCTCGACAGGGGCTGGAAACACCATATATTTT.